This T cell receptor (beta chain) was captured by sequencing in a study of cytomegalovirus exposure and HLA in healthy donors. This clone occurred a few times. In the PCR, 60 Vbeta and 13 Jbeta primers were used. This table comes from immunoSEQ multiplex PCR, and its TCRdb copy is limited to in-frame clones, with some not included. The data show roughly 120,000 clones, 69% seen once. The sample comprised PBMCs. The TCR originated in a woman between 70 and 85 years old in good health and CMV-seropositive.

The CDR3 nucleotides are TGCGCCAGCAGCTTGGACAGGGGTTTCGCTGATTCCTACGAGCAGTACTTC. Translating gives CASSLDRGFADSYEQYF. The chain links TRBV5-1 to TRBJ2-7; 7 nucleotides agree with TRBD1. Trimming took 0 bases from V and 1 from J; bases not matched to a gene: 10. This CDR3 has 17 amino acids. Germline CDR1 SGHRS, CDR2 YFSETQ. The whole variable domain, filled in from reference TRBV5-1 and TRBJ2-7, reads KAGVTQTPRYLIKTRGQQVTLSCSPISGHRSVSWYQQTPGQGLQFLFEYFSETQRNKGNFPGRFSGRQFSNSRSEMNVSTLELGDSALYLCASSLDRGFADSYEQYFGPGTRLTVT.